The source of this T cell receptor beta chain is a study of technical replicates of blood from several donors. In this sample, this clone turned up a few times. The germline V and J ends were trimmed by 0 bases and 11 bases, with 11 bases remaining between them. The germline V gene has CDR1 LGHNA and CDR2 YSLEER. This CDR3 spans 14 amino acids. TCRdb's table, derived via immunoSEQ multiplex PCR, lists solely in-frame clones and lacks some. The data contain 76,000 or so clones, around 86% of them seen just once; the ten biggest clones take up 4.8%. V is TRBV4-3 and J is TRBJ1-6; possible D gene TRBD1, 5 bases. The material sequenced was PBMCs. This receptor was obtained from a human donor in good health. Some clones in this sample may be carry-over from other donors' samples. CDR3 sequence reads: CASSQDYGGAPLHF. For the CDR3, the DNA is TGCGCCAGCAGCCAAGATTACGGGGGAGCACCCCTCCACTTT.